Here is one T cell receptor (beta chain) with its context. Its cognate antigen has yet to be identified. Base quality data are lacking; no much larger clone is found one base away. This sample also contains other DNA sequences that code for the same CDR3. These data come from a study of shared clonotypes between healthy human individuals (dated by TCRdb to 2019 to 2021). Some background on the complete study: Three men and two women, aged 18 to 49 years, made up the cohort. Per donor, three plates each were used for CD4 naive and CD4 memory, two for CD8 naive, and one for CD8 memory. To estimate repertoire size and how much clonotype sharing occurs between individuals, the study deeply sequenced the blood TCR repertoires of five healthy adults. Libraries were prepared and TCR repertoires were sequenced by different laboratories using diverse techniques, in order to increase sequencing depth and limit assay-specific biases. Per donor, leukapheresis produced somewhere between about 0.85 and 8.9 billion PBMCs.

Donors were healthy HIV-negative adults with no recently reported acute infections or vaccinations. Only Caucasian adults living in Nashville, Tennessee, USA were represented among the donors. CD4+ T cells were enriched through magnetic negative selection, after which naive cells were positively selected on CD45RA and the remaining negative fraction served as the memory subset. Blood was collected by leukapheresis, and PBMCs were isolated by Ficoll-Histopaque density gradient centrifugation and then cryopreserved in liquid nitrogen vapor phase. Analytical flow cytometry was used to check the purity and quantity of each magnetically sorted T cell population. Genomic DNA was isolated from each sorted fraction and quantified by UV absorbance on a Nanodrop 2000c. The CDR3 spans 12 residues, from the cysteine through the phenylalanine. Just the 36-base CDR3 DNA is kept, in frame starting at base 1. A distance of 11 bases separates the germline ends of V and J, which lose 7 bases and 5 bases respectively. Reading the germline V gene gives CDR1 MDHEN and CDR2 SYDVKM.

The investigation overall reported the following: Sampling was restricted to blood, and TCR repertoires in tissue are likely to differ from TCR repertoires in blood. Naive subsets generally had larger estimated clonotype richness than memory subsets. The small number of donors limited the genetic and exposure-history diversity represented. Pairwise subsampling indicated that sequencing depth was expected to affect the degree of clonotype sharing among donors. Sharing across a few donors was observed for around 5% of naive CD4, less than 4% of naive CD8, about 2.5% of memory CD4, and around 0.4% of memory CD8 clonotypes. Compared with non-shared clonotypes, clonotypes shared by all four sorted-subset donors had higher generation probabilities. Rarefaction of sorted-subset datasets indicated incomplete sequencing despite the large sequencing depth.

Using the deep immunoSEQ assay, TCR CDR3 regions were amplified from genomic DNA by multiplex PCR. Genomic DNA extracted from each cell subset was distributed evenly over all wells of several immunoSEQ 96-well plates, and each plate served as one replicate. For sorted subsets, around 200 ng genomic DNA, equal to tens of thousands of T cell genomes, was loaded into each replicate PCR. Purified libraries were quantified with a Qubit 3.0 fluorometer, sized on a Bioanalyzer 2100, and re-quantified with the KAPA Library Quantification kit. Each immunoSEQ 96-well plate was sequenced on its own single-read 150-cycle Illumina NextSeq 550 flow cell. Per the source publication's procedure: Because the immunoSEQ output held only junctional sequences and lacked quality scores, the filtering could not match the filtering applied to full-length reads. Sequences were annotated with PyIR, a Python wrapper for IgBLAST v1.9, using IMGT germline references to assign V/J genes and CDR3. Reads were filtered out if the reads had weak V/J assignments (E-value above 1e-6), no CDR3, stop codons, out-of-frame junctions, or ambiguous translated residues. V3J clonotypes were defined as sequences sharing the same inferred V gene, J gene, and CDR3 amino acid sequence. To compute the percentage overlap between repertoires, the number of shared unique clonotypes was divided by the size of the smaller repertoire. RTK rarefaction, the Chao1 estimator, and Recon v2.1 estimates of unobserved clonotypes were used to assess repertoire richness. Generation probabilities were computed with OLGA for all TCRbeta clonotypes obtained by the gDNA method from several donors. TCRdb carries this immuneACCESS record with in-frame sequences only. Its versions omit some clonotypes, under half of them owing to an unresolved V gene in the studies checked, with the rest unexplained. That table is the source of V, J and clone size, and D and trimming were worked out from the DNA. The sample table records 2 million to 2.5 million clones; more than 85% of these occur just once. The biggest ten clones account for under 0.45% of the sample.

The chain uses TRBV28 and TRBJ2-5; perhaps TRBD1 is the D gene, with 6 bases matching. This receptor was obtained from a man aged 18 to 30 in good health. Some clones in this sample may be carry-over from other donors' samples. Sequenced: naive CD4+ T cells from PBMCs. What the cell subset or site label conveys for this sample: CD45RA+ positively selected. The CDR3 reads as follows: CASKQGGETQYF. The sequenced DNA: TGTGCCAGCAAACAGGGCGGTGAGACCCAGTACTTC.